This T cell receptor beta chain is from a study of blood T cell repertoires in COVID-19. Study-level information: PBMCs, B-cell-depleted T cells, or T cells were the source of the cDNA or gDNA that made up the material.

Trimming removed 1 base from V and 4 bases from J, with 18 bases in between. The CDR3 contains 17 residues. Germline V gives CDR1 MNHEY, CDR2 SMNVEV (reference sequence). Profiling relied on immunoSEQ multiplex PCR, and the TCRdb table lists in-frame clones only, not all of them. The table records roughly 86,000 clones, approximately 82% of them present only once. This receptor was identified in a woman in her 70s with acute or convalescent COVID-19. Sequenced input: peripheral blood. The chain has TRBV27 and TRBJ2-3; the D gene is possibly TRBD1 (5 bases). The CDR3 DNA sequence: TGTGCCAGCAGTTTATATCCGGGCAGGGCTGGGCCAGATACGCAGTATTTT. Protein product: CASSLYPGRAGPDTQYF.